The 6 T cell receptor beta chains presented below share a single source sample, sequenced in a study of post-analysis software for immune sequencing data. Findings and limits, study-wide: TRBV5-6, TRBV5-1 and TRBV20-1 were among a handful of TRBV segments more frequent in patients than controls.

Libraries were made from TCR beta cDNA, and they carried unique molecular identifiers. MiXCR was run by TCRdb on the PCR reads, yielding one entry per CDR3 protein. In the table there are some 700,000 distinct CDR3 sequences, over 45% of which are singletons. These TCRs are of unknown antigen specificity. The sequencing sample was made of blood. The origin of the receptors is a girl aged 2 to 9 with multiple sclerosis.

CDR3 in amino acids: CSVGLAGGPGDTDTQYF. As DNA, the CDR3 is TGCAGCGTCGGACTAGCGGGAGGGCCAGGGGACACAGATACGCAGTATTTT. The V and J genes are TRBV29-1 and TRBJ2-3; the match to TRBD2 covers 15 bases. Trimming took 6 bases from V and 2 from J; bases not matched to a gene: 9. This CDR3 has 17 amino acids. From germline, CDR1 is SQVTM and CDR2 ANQGSEA.

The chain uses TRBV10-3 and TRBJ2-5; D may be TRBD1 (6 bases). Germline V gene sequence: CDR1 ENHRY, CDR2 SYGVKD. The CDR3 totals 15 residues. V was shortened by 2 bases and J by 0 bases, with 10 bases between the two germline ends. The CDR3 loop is CAISEKTGNQETQYF. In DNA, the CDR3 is TGTGCCATCAGTGAGAAGACAGGAAACCAAGAGACCCAGTACTTC.

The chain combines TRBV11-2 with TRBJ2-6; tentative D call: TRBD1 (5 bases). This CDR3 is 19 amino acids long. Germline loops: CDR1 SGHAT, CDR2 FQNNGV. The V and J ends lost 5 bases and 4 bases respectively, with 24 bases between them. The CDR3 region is CASSHLQLKAGRGANVLTF. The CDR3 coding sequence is TGTGCCAGCAGCCACCTACAATTAAAAGCAGGGCGCGGGGCCAACGTCCTGACTTTC.

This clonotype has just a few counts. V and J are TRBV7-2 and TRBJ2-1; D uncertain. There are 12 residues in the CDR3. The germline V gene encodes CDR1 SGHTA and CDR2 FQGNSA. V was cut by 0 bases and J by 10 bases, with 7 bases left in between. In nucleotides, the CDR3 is TGTGCCAGCAGCTTAGCTCTGAGCGAGCAGTTCTTC. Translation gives CASSLALSEQFF.

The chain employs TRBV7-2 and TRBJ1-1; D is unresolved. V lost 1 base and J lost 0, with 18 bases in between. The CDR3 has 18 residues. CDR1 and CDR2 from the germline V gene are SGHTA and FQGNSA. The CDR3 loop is CASSLVVALGIMNTEAFF. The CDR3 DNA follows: TGTGCCAGCAGCTTAGTCGTCGCCCTTGGGATAATGAACACTGAAGCTTTCTTT.

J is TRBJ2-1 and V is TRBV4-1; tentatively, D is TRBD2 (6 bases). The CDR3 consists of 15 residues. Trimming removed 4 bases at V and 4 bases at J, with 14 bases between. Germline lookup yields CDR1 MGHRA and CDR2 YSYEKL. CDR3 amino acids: CASSLNDGGYNEQFF. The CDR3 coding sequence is TGCGCCAGCAGCCTGAATGACGGGGGTTACAATGAGCAGTTCTTC.